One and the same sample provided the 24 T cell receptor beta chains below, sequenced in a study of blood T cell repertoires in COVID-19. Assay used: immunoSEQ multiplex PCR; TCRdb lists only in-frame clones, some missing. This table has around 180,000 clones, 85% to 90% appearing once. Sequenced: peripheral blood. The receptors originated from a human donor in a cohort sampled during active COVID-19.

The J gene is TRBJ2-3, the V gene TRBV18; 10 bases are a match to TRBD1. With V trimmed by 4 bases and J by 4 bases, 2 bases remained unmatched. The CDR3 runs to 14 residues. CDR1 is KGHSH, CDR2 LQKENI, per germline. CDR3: CASSQTGGPDTQYF. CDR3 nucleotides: TGTGCCAGCTCACAGACAGGGGGCCCAGATACGCAGTATTTT.

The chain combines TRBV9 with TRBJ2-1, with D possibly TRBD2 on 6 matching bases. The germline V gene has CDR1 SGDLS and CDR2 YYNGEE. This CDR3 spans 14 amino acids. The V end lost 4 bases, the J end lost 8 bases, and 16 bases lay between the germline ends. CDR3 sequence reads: CASSTRDSPYEQFF. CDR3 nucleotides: TGTGCCAGCAGCACTCGGGACTCCCCGTATGAGCAGTTCTTC.

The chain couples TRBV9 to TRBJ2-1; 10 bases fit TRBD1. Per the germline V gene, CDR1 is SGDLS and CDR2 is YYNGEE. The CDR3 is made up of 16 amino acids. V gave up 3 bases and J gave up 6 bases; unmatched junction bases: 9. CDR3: CASSAYSGTGANEQFF. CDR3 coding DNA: TGTGCCAGCAGCGCCTACTCCGGGACAGGGGCCAATGAGCAGTTCTTC.

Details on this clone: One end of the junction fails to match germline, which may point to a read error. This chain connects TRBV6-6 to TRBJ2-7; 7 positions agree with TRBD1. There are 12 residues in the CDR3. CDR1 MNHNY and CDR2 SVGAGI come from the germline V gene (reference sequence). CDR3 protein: CASSPPTGEVTF. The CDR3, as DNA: TGTGCCAGCAGTCCTCCAACAGGGGAAGTCACTTTC.

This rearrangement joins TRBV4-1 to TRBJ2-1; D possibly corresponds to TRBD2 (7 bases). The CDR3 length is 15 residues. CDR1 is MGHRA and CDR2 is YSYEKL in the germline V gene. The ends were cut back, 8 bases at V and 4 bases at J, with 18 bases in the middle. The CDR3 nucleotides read TGCGCCAGCTCCCCTACGGGGGGCCCATACAATGAGCAGTTCTTC. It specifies CASSPTGGPYNEQFF.

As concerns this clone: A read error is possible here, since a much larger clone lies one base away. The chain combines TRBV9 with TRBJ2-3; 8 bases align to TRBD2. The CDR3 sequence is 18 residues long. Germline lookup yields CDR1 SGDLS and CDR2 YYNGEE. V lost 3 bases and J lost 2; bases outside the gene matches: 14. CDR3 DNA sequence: TGTGCCAGCAGCGCCGGGGAACCGGGGGGGGACAACACAGATACGCAGTATTTT. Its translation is CASSAGEPGGDNTDTQYF.

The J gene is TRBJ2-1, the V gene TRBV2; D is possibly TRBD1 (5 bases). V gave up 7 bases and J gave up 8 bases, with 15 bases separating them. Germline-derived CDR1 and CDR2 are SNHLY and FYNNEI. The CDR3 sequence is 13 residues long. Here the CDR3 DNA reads TGTGCCAGCAACCCAGGGTTACCCGATGAGCAGTTCTTC. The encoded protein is CASNPGLPDEQFF.

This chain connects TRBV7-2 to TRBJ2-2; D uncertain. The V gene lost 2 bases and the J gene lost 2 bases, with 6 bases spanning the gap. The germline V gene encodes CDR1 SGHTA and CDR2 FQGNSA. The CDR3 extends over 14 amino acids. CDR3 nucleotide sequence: TGTGCCAGCAGCTTACTAGTTAACACCGGGGAGCTGTTTTTT. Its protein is CASSLLVNTGELFF.

The CDR3 protein is CASSTGGARTGELFF. CDR3 bases: TGTGCCAGCAGTACAGGGGGCGCGAGGACCGGGGAGCTGTTTTTT. The chain is built from TRBV6-5 and TRBJ2-2, with 9 bases that match TRBD1. Germline V lookup: CDR1 MNHEY, CDR2 SVGAGI. V lost 5 bases to trimming and J lost 5 bases; unmatched junction nucleotides: 6. This CDR3 has 15 amino acids.

The CDR3 coding sequence is TGTGCCAGTAGTATCCCAACTAGGAGTGCCGGGGAGCTGTTTTTT. Translating gives CASSIPTRSAGELFF. V usage is TRBV19 and J usage is TRBJ2-2, with D maybe TRBD2 (5 bases). Looked up from germline, CDR1 is LNHDA and CDR2 is SQIVND (reference sequence). V lost 3 bases and J 6 bases, leaving 14 bases between the germline ends. This CDR3 is 15 amino acids long.

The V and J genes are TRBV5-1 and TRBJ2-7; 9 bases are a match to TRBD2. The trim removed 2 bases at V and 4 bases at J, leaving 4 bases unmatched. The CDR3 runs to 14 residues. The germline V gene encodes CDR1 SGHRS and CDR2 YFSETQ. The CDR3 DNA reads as TGCGCCAGCAGCTTTTGGGGACTAGCATACGAGCAGTACTTC. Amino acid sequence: CASSFWGLAYEQYF.

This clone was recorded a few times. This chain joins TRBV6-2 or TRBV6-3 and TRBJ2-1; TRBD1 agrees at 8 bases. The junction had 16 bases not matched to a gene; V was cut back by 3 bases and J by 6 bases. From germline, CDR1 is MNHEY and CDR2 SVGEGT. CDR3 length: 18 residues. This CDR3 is CASSYLPSGGTGFNEQFF. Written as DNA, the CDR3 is TGTGCCAGCAGTTATCTCCCAAGCGGAGGGACAGGATTCAATGAGCAGTTCTTC.

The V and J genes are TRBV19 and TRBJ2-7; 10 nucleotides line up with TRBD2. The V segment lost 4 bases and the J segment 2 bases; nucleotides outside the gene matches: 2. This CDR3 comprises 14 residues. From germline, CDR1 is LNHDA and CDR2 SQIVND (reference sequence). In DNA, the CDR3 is TGTGCCAGTAGTAGGACTAGCGGTACCTACGAGCAGTACTTC. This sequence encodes CASSRTSGTYEQYF.

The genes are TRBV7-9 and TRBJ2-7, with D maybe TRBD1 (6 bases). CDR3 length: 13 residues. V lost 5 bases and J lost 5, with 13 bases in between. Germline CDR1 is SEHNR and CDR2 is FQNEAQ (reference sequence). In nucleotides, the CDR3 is TGTGCCAGCAGCGCGACAGGTGGGGACGAGCAGTACTTC. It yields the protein CASSATGGDEQYF.

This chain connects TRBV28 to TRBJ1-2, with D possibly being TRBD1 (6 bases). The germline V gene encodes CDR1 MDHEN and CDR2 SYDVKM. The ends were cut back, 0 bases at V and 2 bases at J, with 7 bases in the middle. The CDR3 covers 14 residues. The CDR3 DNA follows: TGTGCCAGCAGTTTATGGGACAGAAACTATGGCTACACCTTC. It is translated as CASSLWDRNYGYTF.

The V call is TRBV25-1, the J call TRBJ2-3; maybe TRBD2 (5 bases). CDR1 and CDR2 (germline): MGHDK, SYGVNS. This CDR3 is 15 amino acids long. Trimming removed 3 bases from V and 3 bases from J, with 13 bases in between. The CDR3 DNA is TGTGCCAGCAGTGATTTCACCGGGATGACAGATACGCAGTATTTT. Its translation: CASSDFTGMTDTQYF.

This chain's CDR3 is CATSDLSGTLHYYEQYF. The DNA for the CDR3 is TGTGCCACCAGTGATTTGTCGGGGACTTTACACTACTACGAGCAGTACTTC. The genes are TRBV24-1 and TRBJ2-7, with D possibly TRBD2 on 6 matching bases. The CDR3 consists of 17 residues. V was pared by 0 bases and J by 3 bases, with 17 bases between. Per the germline V gene, CDR1 is KGHDR and CDR2 is SFDVKD.

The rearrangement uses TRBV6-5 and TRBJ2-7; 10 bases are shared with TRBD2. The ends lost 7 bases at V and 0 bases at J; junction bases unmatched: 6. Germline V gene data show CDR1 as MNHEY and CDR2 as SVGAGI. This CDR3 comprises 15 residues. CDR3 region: CASTKSGGGSYEQYF. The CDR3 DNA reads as TGTGCCAGCACCAAAAGCGGGGGGGGCTCCTACGAGCAGTACTTC.

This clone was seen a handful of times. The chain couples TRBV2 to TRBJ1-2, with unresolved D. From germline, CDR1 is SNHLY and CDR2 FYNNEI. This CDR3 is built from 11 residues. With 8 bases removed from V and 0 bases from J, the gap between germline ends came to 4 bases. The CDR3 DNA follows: TGTGCCAGCGAGACTAACTATGGCTACACCTTC. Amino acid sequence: CASETNYGYTF.

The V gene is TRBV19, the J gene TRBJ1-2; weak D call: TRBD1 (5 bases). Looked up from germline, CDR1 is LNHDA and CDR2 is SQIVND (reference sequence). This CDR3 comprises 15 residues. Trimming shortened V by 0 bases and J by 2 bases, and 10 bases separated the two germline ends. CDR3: CASSIEGQGNYGYTF. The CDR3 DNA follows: TGTGCCAGTAGTATAGAAGGCCAGGGCAACTATGGCTACACCTTC.

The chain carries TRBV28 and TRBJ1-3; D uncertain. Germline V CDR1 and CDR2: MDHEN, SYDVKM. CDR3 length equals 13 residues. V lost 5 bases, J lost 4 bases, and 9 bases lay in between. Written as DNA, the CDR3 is TGTGCCAGCAGTCGCTCAGGCGGAAACACCATATATTTT. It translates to CASSRSGGNTIYF. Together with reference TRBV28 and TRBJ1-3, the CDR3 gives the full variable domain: DVKVTQSSRYLVKRTGEKVFLECVQDMDHENMFWYRQDPGLGLRLIYFSYDVKMKEKGDIPEGYSVSREKKERFSLILESASTNQTSMYLCASSRSGGNTIYFGEGSWLTVV.

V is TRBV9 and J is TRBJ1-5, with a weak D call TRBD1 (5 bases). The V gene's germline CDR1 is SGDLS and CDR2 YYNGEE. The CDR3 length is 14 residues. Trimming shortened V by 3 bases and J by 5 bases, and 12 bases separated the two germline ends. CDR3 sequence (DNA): TGTGCCAGCAGCGGAGGAGGGGTGGATCAGCCCCAGCATTTT. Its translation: CASSGGGVDQPQHF.

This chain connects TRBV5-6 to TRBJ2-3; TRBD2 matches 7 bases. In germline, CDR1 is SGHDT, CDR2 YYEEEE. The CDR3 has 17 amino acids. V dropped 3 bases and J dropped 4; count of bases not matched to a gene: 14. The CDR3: CASSSYRTREVADTQYF. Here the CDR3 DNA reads TGTGCCAGCAGCTCCTACAGGACCCGGGAGGTTGCAGATACGCAGTATTTT.

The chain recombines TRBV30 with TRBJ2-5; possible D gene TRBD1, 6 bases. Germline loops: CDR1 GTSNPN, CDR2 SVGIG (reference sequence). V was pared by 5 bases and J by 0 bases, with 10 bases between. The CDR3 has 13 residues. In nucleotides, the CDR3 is TGTGCCTGGTCCACAGGGTACCAAGAGACCCAGTACTTC. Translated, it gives CAWSTGYQETQYF.